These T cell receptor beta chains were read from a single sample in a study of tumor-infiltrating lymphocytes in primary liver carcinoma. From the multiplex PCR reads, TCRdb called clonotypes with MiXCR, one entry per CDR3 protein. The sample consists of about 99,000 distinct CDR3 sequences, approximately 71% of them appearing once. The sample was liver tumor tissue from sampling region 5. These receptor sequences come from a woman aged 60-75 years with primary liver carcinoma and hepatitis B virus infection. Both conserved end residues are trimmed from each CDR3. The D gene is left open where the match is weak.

CDR3 protein: ANSARPFLVNTGELF
D gene: .
J gene: TRBJ2-2
V gene: TRBV11-1

CDR3 protein: ASSLDSREKGT
D gene: .
J gene: TRBJ1-2
V gene: TRBV5-1

CDR3 protein: PSSPDAYNKQF
D gene: .
J gene: TRBJ2-1
V gene: TRBV11-2

CDR3 protein: ASSPGGSSDEQF
D gene: .
J gene: TRBJ2-1
V gene: TRBV11-2

CDR3 protein: ASSHMLAGGPKHRYAV
D gene: TRBD2
J gene: TRBJ2-3
V gene: TRBV6-5

CDR3 protein: ASSQEPVRGGRRDTQY
D gene: TRBD2
J gene: TRBJ2-3
V gene: TRBV4-1

CDR3 protein: TSSFPAGGRGETQY
D gene: TRBD2
J gene: TRBJ2-5
V gene: TRBV28

CDR3 protein: ASSSGLQDMQY
D gene: .
J gene: TRBJ2-3
V gene: TRBV12-3/TRBV12-4

CDR3 protein: ASSPHGGAVNYGYT
D gene: .
J gene: TRBJ1-2
V gene: TRBV7-8

CDR3 protein: AWTDKERGDTQY
D gene: .
J gene: TRBJ2-3
V gene: TRBV30

CDR3 protein: VWSVRRAGVTYEQY
D gene: TRBD2
J gene: TRBJ2-7
V gene: TRBV30

CDR3 protein: ASIRGSSGNTIY
D gene: .
J gene: TRBJ1-3
V gene: TRBV28

CDR3 protein: ASSMTSGTGGNYEQY
D gene: TRBD1
J gene: TRBJ2-7
V gene: TRBV11-2

CDR3 protein: AWSCGIAADTQY
D gene: .
J gene: TRBJ2-3
V gene: TRBV30

CDR3 protein: ASSQTSWMKSIQY
D gene: TRBD2
J gene: TRBJ2-4
V gene: TRBV5-1

CDR3 protein: ASSLSGGIGETQY
D gene: .
J gene: TRBJ2-5
V gene: TRBV7-3

CDR3 protein: ANSETGERGCT
D gene: TRBD1
J gene: TRBJ1-2
V gene: TRBV6-2/TRBV6-3

CDR3 protein: ASSLDRNNEQS
D gene: .
J gene: TRBJ2-1
V gene: TRBV7-8

CDR3 protein: ASSDSLQGDNEQF
D gene: TRBD1
J gene: TRBJ2-1
V gene: TRBV6-4

CDR3 protein: TSSGPAGTST
D gene: .
J gene: TRBJ1-2
V gene: TRBV6-5

CDR3 protein: ASSKPYPLNTEAF
D gene: .
J gene: TRBJ1-1
V gene: TRBV21-1

CDR3 protein: AWSVGGSTDTQY
D gene: .
J gene: TRBJ2-3
V gene: TRBV30

CDR3 protein: VSSLLSGDYNEQF
D gene: .
J gene: TRBJ2-1
V gene: TRBV11-3

CDR3 protein: SASSSGSVFHEQY
D gene: TRBD2
J gene: TRBJ2-7
V gene: TRBV20-1

CDR3 protein: ASSDSLKGAARDYEQY
D gene: .
J gene: TRBJ2-7
V gene: TRBV6-1

CDR3 protein: ASSLPGMADTQY
D gene: .
J gene: TRBJ2-3
V gene: TRBV7-9

CDR3 protein: ASRGDRADTQY
D gene: TRBD1
J gene: TRBJ2-3
V gene: TRBV11-2

CDR3 protein: ASSPRLAGDYNEQF
D gene: TRBD2
J gene: TRBJ2-1
V gene: TRBV11-3

CDR3 protein: ASSLRLDYPYEQY
D gene: .
J gene: TRBJ2-7
V gene: TRBV12-3/TRBV12-4

CDR3 protein: ASSYQGTDQPQH
D gene: .
J gene: TRBJ1-5
V gene: TRBV6-6

CDR3 protein: SIGQGEETQY
D gene: TRBD1
J gene: TRBJ2-5
V gene: TRBV29-1

CDR3 protein: ASNPRQGEYGYT
D gene: TRBD1
J gene: TRBJ1-2
V gene: TRBV11-3

CDR3 protein: SVEEGVTKAS
D gene: .
J gene: TRBJ1-1
V gene: TRBV29-1

CDR3 protein: ASSLALDGGNSPLH
D gene: .
J gene: TRBJ1-6
V gene: TRBV7-9

CDR3 protein: ASSLVGEYRNTETF
D gene: .
J gene: TRBJ1-1
V gene: TRBV11-3

CDR3 protein: ASRSQVLSGNTIY
D gene: .
J gene: TRBJ1-3
V gene: TRBV6-6

CDR3 protein: ASSPGDRGT
D gene: TRBD1
J gene: TRBJ1-2
V gene: TRBV7-9